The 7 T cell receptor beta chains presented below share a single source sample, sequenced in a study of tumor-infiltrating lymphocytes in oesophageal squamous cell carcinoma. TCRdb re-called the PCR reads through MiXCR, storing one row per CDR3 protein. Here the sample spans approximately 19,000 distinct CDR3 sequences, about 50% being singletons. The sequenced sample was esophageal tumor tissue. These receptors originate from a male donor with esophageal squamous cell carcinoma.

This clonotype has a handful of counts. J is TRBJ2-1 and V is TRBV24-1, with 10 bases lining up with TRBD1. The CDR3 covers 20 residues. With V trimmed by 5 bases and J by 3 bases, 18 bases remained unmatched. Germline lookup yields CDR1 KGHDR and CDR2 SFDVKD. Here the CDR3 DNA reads TGTGCCACCAGTGCTGCCCCGGGACAGGGGTACGGGAAAGGCTACAATGAGCAGTTCTTC. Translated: CATSAAPGQGYGKGYNEQFF.

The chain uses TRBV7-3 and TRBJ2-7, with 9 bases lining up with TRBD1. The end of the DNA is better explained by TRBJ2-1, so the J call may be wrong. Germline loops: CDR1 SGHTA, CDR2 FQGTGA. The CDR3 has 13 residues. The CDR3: CASSSATGGTQFF. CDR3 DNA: TGTGCCAGCAGCTCAGCGACAGGGGGTACGCAGTTCTTC.

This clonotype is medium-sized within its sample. The CDR3 loop reads CASGYIVETQYF. In nucleotides, the CDR3 is TGTGCCAGCGGATATATTGTGGAGACCCAGTACTTC. V usage is TRBV28 and J usage is TRBJ2-5; no clear D gene. V shed 8 bases and J shed 5 bases, with 12 bases lying between them. Germline V lookup: CDR1 MDHEN, CDR2 SYDVKM. The CDR3 consists of 12 residues.

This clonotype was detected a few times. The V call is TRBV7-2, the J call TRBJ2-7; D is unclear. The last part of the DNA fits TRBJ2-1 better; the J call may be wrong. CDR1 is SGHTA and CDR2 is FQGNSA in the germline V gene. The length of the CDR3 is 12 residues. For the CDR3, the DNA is TGTGCCAGCAGCTTAGTGGGGAATACGCAGTTCTTC. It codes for CASSLVGNTQFF.

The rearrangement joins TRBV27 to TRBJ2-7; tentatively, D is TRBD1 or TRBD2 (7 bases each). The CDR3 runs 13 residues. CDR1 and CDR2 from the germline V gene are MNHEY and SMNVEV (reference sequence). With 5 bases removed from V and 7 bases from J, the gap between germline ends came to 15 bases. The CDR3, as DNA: TGTGCCAGCAGTGCCCCCAGGGGGGGTGAGCAGTACTTC. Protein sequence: CASSAPRGGEQYF.

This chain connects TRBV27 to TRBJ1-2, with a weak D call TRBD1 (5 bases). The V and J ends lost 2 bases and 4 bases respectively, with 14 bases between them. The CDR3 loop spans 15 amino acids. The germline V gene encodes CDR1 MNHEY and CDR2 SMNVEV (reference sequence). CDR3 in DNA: TGTGCCAGCAGTTTAGGGATCGGTAGGGGCTATGGCTACACCTTC. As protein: CASSLGIGRGYGYTF.

The CDR3 sequence: CASSPSGISTDTQYF. The CDR3 nucleotides are TGTGCCAGCAGTCCCAGCGGGATCAGCACAGATACGCAGTATTTT. V is TRBV7-4 and J is TRBJ2-3, with 7 positions matching TRBD2. The CDR3 is 15 residues long. Trimming cost V 6 bases and J 0 bases; bases outside gene matches: 6. Germline lookup yields CDR1 SGHVT and CDR2 SQSDAQ. The full variable domain, rest sourced from reference TRBV7-4 and TRBJ2-3, is GAGVSQSPRYKVAKRGRDVALRCDSISGHVTLYWYRQTLGQGSEVLTYSQSDAQRDKSGRPSGRFSAERPERSVSTLKIQRTEQGDSAVYLCASSPSGISTDTQYFGPGTRLTVL.